This section outlines one T cell receptor (beta chain) sequence together with its context. The data belong to a study of Ad26.COV2.S vaccination and SARS-CoV-2 variants. The germline gives CDR1 SEHNR, CDR2 FQNEAQ (reference sequence). CDR3 size: 15 residues. J gave up 3 bases and V 5 bases, and 7 bases lay outside the gene matches. Some clones are missing from TCRdb's copy, which holds only in-frame ones; the method was immunoSEQ multiplex PCR. The table has about 350,000 clones, around 90% seen once; the top ten hold 6.4%. Documented treatment: around 19 received Ad26.COV2.S at low or high dose, single or two shots; several received placebo; per-sample allocation not given. Collection of the samples took place on day 63 after the first injection of vaccine or placebo.

Specimen: peripheral blood, collected in a trial of Ad26.COV2.S vaccine versus placebo. This receptor was taken from a person aged 18-65 years who received the Ad26.COV2.S COVID-19 vaccine or a placebo. The rearrangement uses TRBV7-9 and TRBJ2-3; 8 nucleotides agree with TRBD2. The CDR3 DNA is TGTGCCAGCAGCGCGTCGGGACTAGTAACAGATACGCAGTATTTT. It encodes CASSASGLVTDTQYF.